This TCR beta chain was captured in a study of blood T cell repertoires in COVID-19. For the study at large: COVID-19 samples from acute and convalescent phases originated in the United States, Italy and Spain. T cells, B-cell-depleted T cells, or PBMCs supplied cDNA or gDNA.

TCRdb keeps only in-frame clones here, not all; method: immunoSEQ multiplex PCR. Altogether some 74,000 clones are present, 88% being singletons, with the ten largest covering approximately 30%. V trimming: 7 bases; J trimming: 5 bases; junction bases outside the gene matches: 4. The CDR3 spans 12 residues. From germline, CDR1 is ENHRY and CDR2 SYGVKD. The sequencing sample was made of peripheral blood. The chain combines TRBV10-3 with TRBJ1-1; 7 bases map to TRBD1. The sequence was obtained from a man aged 50 to 59 with acute or convalescent COVID-19. In DNA form, the CDR3 reads TGTGCCATCAAGACAGGGAATACTGAAGCTTTCTTT. Its protein product is CAIKTGNTEAFF.